One and the same sample provided the 17 T cell receptor beta chains below, sequenced in a study of T cell responses to AZD1222 COVID-19 vaccine. Assay: immunoSEQ multiplex PCR; the TCRdb copy retains only in-frame clones and omits some. The sample shows 95,000 to 150,000 clones, 75% to 90% of them seen only once. The input for sequencing was peripheral blood, taken on day 0 of AZD1222 vaccination. Every receptor here comes from an adult in good health.

The CDR3 sequence: CASSATRYNEKLFF. The CDR3 region has the DNA TGCGCCAGCAGTGCCACACGGTATAATGAAAAACTGTTTTTT. The rearrangement links TRBV5-1 to TRBJ1-4; D is unresolved. Looked up from germline, CDR1 is SGHRS and CDR2 is YFSETQ. V was pared by 5 bases and J by 4 bases, with 12 bases between. The CDR3 has 14 amino acids.

The CDR3 is CASGRDTEAFF. The CDR3 coding sequence is TGTGCCAGCGGGAGGGACACTGAAGCTTTCTTT. The chain joins TRBV6-5 to TRBJ1-1; D remains unclear. The CDR3 is 11 residues long. The V end was cut by 8 bases, the J end by 3 bases, with 7 bases between. Germline values: CDR1 MNHEY, CDR2 SVGAGI.

J is TRBJ1-4 and V is TRBV4-2; 11 bases agree with TRBD1. Per the germline V gene, CDR1 is LGHNA and CDR2 is YNFKEQ. The CDR3 spans 18 residues. After removal of 3 bases from V and 2 bases from J, the junction contained 8 bases not matched to a gene. Here the CDR3 DNA reads TGTGCCAGCAGCCAGGAAACCGGGACAGGGGGTACTAATGAAAAACTGTTTTTT. It specifies CASSQETGTGGTNEKLFF.

The rearrangement links TRBV2 to TRBJ2-5; possibly TRBD1 for D (6 bases). This CDR3 has 15 amino acids. V was clipped by 5 bases and J by 5 bases, with 18 bases between them. CDR1 is SNHLY and CDR2 is FYNNEI in the germline V gene. CDR3 bases: TGTGCCAGCAGTAAGGGGGTAGGGGCCCGGGAGACCCAGTACTTC. It yields the protein CASSKGVGARETQYF.

The chain couples TRBV11-2 to TRBJ2-3; TRBD1 is a possible D gene (5 bases). Germline assignment: CDR1 SGHAT and CDR2 FQNNGV. V was trimmed by 0 bases and J by 4 bases, leaving 8 bases between them. The CDR3 spans 14 residues. This CDR3 is CASSLDRVPDTQYF. The CDR3 DNA is TGTGCCAGCAGCTTAGACAGGGTACCAGATACGCAGTATTTT.

This clone was detected once. The J gene is TRBJ2-7, the V gene TRBV4-3; 7 positions match TRBD2. Per the germline V gene, CDR1 is LGHNA and CDR2 is YSLEER. The CDR3 is made up of 15 amino acids. J was trimmed by 7 bases and V by 3 bases; bases with no gene match: 12. As DNA, the CDR3 is TGCGCCAGCAGCCAGACGGAGCGGGATACTAGAGAGCAGTACTTC. It is translated as CASSQTERDTREQYF.

The V and J genes are TRBV7-8 and TRBJ2-7; 8 bases are shared with TRBD1. V dropped 4 bases and J dropped 5; count of bases not matched to a gene: 10. CDR1 SGHVS and CDR2 FQNEAQ come from the germline V gene. CDR3 length: 15 residues. CDR3 loop: CASSWGRTGSHEQYF. CDR3 in DNA: TGTGCCAGCAGCTGGGGTCGGACAGGGTCTCACGAGCAGTACTTC.

The chain joins TRBV5-5 to TRBJ1-1; D is perhaps TRBD1 (5 bases). V shed 1 base and J shed 4 bases, with 17 bases lying between them. CDR1 and CDR2 (germline): SGHKS, YYEKEE (reference sequence). The CDR3 is 16 amino acids. CDR3 DNA sequence: TGTGCCAGCAGCTTGTCTCAGGTCGGGGGTTTCACTGAAGCTTTCTTT. This sequence encodes CASSLSQVGGFTEAFF. Full variable domain (remainder filled in from reference TRBV5-5 and TRBJ1-1): DAGVTQSPTHLIKTRGQQVTLRCSPISGHKSVSWYQQVLGQGPQFIFQYYEKEERGRGNFPDRFSARQFPNYSSELNVNALLLGDSALYLCASSLSQVGGFTEAFFGQGTRLTVV.

The chain carries TRBV6-2 or TRBV6-3 and TRBJ2-3; 7 bases are a match to TRBD2. This CDR3 region has 14 residues. Germline CDR1 reads MNHEY; CDR2 reads SVGEGT. With 6 bases clipped from V and 6 bases from J, the junction kept 9 bases outside the gene matches. CDR3 loop: CASSRDVGGDTQYF. CDR3 DNA sequence: TGTGCCAGCAGCAGGGATGTGGGGGGGGATACGCAGTATTTT.

V usage is TRBV5-1 and J usage is TRBJ2-7; 8 nucleotides agree with TRBD2. The CDR3 length is 14 residues. Germline V gene sequence: CDR1 SGHRS, CDR2 YFSETQ. J was trimmed by 4 bases and V by 4 bases; bases with no gene match: 7. The CDR3 reads CASSVTRGGYEQYF. Here the CDR3 DNA reads TGCGCCAGCAGCGTGACCCGGGGGGGATACGAGCAGTACTTC.

V usage is TRBV28 and J usage is TRBJ1-5; the D is unclear. Germline V gives CDR1 MDHEN, CDR2 SYDVKM. This CDR3 has 15 residues. The germline V and J ends were trimmed by 4 bases and 3 bases, with 13 bases remaining between them. CDR3 bases: TGTGCCAGCAGTTCGGGCAGCACCCTCAATCAGCCCCAGCATTTT. It encodes CASSSGSTLNQPQHF.

This chain links TRBV27 with TRBJ1-5, with a weak D call TRBD1 (6 bases). Trimming pared 5 bases from V and 3 bases from J, leaving 17 bases between. The germline V gene has CDR1 MNHEY and CDR2 SMNVEV (reference sequence). This CDR3 has 16 amino acids. The CDR3 DNA sequence: TGTGCCAGCAGTCCTTTAGGGGGGCAGGTCAATCAGCCCCAGCATTTT. As protein: CASSPLGGQVNQPQHF.

CDR3 sequence (DNA): TGTGCCAGCAGCGTAGCTGAGGGTTGGACTGAAGCTTTCTTT. Encoded protein: CASSVAEGWTEAFF. V and J are TRBV9 and TRBJ1-1; D not resolved. The V gene lost 0 bases and the J gene lost 5 bases, with 11 bases spanning the gap. The CDR3 loop spans 14 amino acids. Germline V gene lookup returns CDR1 SGDLS and CDR2 YYNGEE.

This sequence joins TRBV9 and TRBJ2-5, with D maybe TRBD2 (5 bases). Trimming took off 3 bases at V and 1 base at J, with 16 bases between the two ends. The CDR3 is 16 amino acids. Germline-derived CDR1 and CDR2 are SGDLS and YYNGEE. The CDR3 DNA follows: TGTGCCAGCAGCGCCACTGAGCGGAGCCTCCAAGAGACCCAGTACTTC. Translating gives CASSATERSLQETQYF.

The V gene is TRBV24-1, the J gene TRBJ2-4; D is unresolved. Germline V CDR1 and CDR2: KGHDR, SFDVKD. The CDR3 totals 16 residues. Trimming shortened V by 3 bases and J by 1 base, and 12 bases separated the two germline ends. The CDR3 nucleotides read TGTGCCACCAGTGATCCCGCCCCCAACGCCAAAAACATTCAGTACTTC. It specifies CATSDPAPNAKNIQYF.

This chain links TRBV5-1 with TRBJ2-1; 7 bases match TRBD2. The CDR3 extends over 17 amino acids. Germline V lookup: CDR1 SGHRS, CDR2 YFSETQ. V was clipped by 0 bases and J by 3 bases; unmatched bases: 9. The CDR3 spells CASSLAYRTRIYNEQFF. The DNA of the CDR3 is TGCGCCAGCAGCTTGGCCTATAGGACTAGGATCTACAATGAGCAGTTCTTC.

This clone was seen just once. The chain is built from TRBV9 and TRBJ2-3, with D uncertain. With 0 bases removed from V and 2 bases from J, the gap between germline ends came to 7 bases. In germline, CDR1 is SGDLS, CDR2 YYNGEE. The CDR3 totals 14 residues. CDR3 sequence reads: CASSVGPPTDTQYF. The CDR3 DNA follows: TGTGCCAGCAGCGTAGGACCCCCCACAGATACGCAGTATTTT.